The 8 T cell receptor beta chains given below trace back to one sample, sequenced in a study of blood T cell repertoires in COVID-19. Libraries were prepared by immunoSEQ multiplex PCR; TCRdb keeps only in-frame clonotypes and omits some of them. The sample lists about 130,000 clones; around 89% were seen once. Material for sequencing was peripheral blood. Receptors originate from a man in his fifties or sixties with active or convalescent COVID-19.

The CDR3 DNA reads TGTGCCAGCAGAGAAGGACAGGGGGGGTACACCGGGGAGCTGTTTTTT. Its translation is CASREGQGGYTGELFF. The genes are TRBV25-1 and TRBJ2-2, with 10 bases identical to TRBD1. J gave up 3 bases and V 6 bases, and 7 bases lay outside the gene matches. The CDR3 totals 16 residues. CDR1 is MGHDK and CDR2 is SYGVNS in the germline V gene.

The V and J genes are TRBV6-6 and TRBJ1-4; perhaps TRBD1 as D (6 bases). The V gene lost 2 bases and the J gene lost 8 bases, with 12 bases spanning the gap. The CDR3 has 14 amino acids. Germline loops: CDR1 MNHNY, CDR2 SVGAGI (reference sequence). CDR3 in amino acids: CASSYRQGSEKLFF. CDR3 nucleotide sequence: TGTGCCAGCAGTTACCGGCAGGGGAGCGAAAAACTGTTTTTT.

CDR3 amino acids: CASSERAGADYGYTF. The CDR3 bases are TGTGCCAGCAGTGAACGGGCGGGGGCGGACTATGGCTACACCTTC. The chain carries TRBV2 and TRBJ1-2; TRBD1 is a possible D gene (6 bases). The CDR3 runs 15 residues. CDR1 is SNHLY, CDR2 FYNNEI, per germline. V shed 2 bases and J shed 3 bases, with 13 bases lying between them.

The CDR3 region is CASSFPQGISEETQYF. The CDR3 DNA sequence: TGTGCCAGCAGTTTTCCGCAGGGGATTTCCGAAGAGACCCAGTACTTC. This rearrangement joins TRBV28 to TRBJ2-5; TRBD1 might be the D (6 bases). CDR1 and CDR2 from the germline V gene are MDHEN and SYDVKM. CDR3 size: 16 residues. V was clipped by 3 bases and J by 3 bases, with 17 bases between them.

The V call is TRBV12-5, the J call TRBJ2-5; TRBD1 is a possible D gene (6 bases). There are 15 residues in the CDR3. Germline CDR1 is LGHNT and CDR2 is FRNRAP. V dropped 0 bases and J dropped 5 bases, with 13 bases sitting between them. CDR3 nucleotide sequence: TGTGCTAGTGGTTTGGTAGGTCACCAGGGGGAGACCCAGTACTTC. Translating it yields CASGLVGHQGETQYF.

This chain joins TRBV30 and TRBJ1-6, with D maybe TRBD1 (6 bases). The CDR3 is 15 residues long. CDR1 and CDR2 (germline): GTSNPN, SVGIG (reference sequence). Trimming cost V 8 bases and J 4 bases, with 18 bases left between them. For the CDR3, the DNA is TGTGCCGCACCTAGGACAGATTTTTATAATTCACCCCTCCACTTT. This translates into CAAPRTDFYNSPLHF.

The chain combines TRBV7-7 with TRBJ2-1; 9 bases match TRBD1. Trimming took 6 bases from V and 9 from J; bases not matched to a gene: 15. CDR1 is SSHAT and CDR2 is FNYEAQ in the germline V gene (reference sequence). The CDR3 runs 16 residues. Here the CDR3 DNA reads TGTGCCAGCAGTCCAAGCACCGGGACAGGGCTTTTTGAGCAGTTCTTC. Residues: CASSPSTGTGLFEQFF.

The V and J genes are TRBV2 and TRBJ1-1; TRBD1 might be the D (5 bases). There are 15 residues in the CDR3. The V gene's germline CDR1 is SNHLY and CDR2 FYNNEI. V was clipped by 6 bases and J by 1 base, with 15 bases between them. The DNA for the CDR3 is TGTGCCAGCAGAATCCAGGGTAGGGGGAACACTGAAGCTTTCTTT. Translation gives CASRIQGRGNTEAFF. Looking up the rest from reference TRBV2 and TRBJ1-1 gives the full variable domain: EPEVTQTPSHQVTQMGQEVILRCVPISNHLYFYWYRQILGQKVEFLVSFYNNEISEKSEIFDDQFSVERPDGSNFTLKIRSTKLEDSAMYFCASRIQGRGNTEAFFGQGTRLTVV.